These T cell receptor beta chains were read from a single sample in a study of T cells in Graves' hyperthyroidism and ophthalmopathy. Using its own MiXCR run on the multiplex PCR reads, TCRdb lists one record per CDR3 protein. The table includes a few hundred thousand distinct CDR3 sequences, roughly 23% detected once. The sample was blood. The origin of the receptors is a woman between 45 and 65 years old with Graves' hyperthyroidism. CDR3s include the opening cysteine and the closing phenylalanine or tryptophan. D genes are given only for firm matches. Not every row has a clone size; where given, it reads once, few, many or a size class.

clone size	V gene	D gene	CDR3 length	J gene	CDR3 protein	CDR3 DNA
NA	TRBV6-1	TRBD2	16	TRBJ2-2	CASSFLAGTGTGELFF	TGTGCCAGCAGCTTTCTAGCGGGAACGGGCACCGGGGAGCTGTTTTTT
few	TRBV7-3	NA	18	TRBJ2-1	CASSQGQWGRGRYNEQFF	TGTGCCAGCAGCCAAGGACAATGGGGAAGGGGGAGATACAATGAGCAGTTCTTC
many	TRBV15	NA	14	TRBJ1-5	CATSRGNSNQPQHF	TGTGCCACCAGCAGAGGTAATAGCAATCAGCCCCAGCATTTT
many	TRBV11-2	TRBD1	15	TRBJ1-4	CASRSTGTGGEKLFF	TGTGCCAGCAGATCAACCGGGACAGGGGGTGAAAAACTGTTTTTT
many	TRBV20-1	NA	14	TRBJ1-2	CSASSATSPGGYTF	TGCAGTGCTAGTTCGGCAACAAGTCCAGGCGGCTACACCTTC
many	TRBV28	NA	21	TRBJ2-1	CASSPLRGWATTTGSYNEQFF	TGTGCCAGCAGTCCGCTCCGGGGGTGGGCAACCACTACTGGCTCCTACAATGAGCAGTTCTTC
many	TRBV29-1	TRBD2	13	TRBJ2-7	CSVEGGGSYEQYF	TGCAGCGTTGAGGGGGGGGGCTCCTACGAGCAGTACTTC
few	TRBV20-1	TRBD1	15	TRBJ2-7	CSARDRDRGLYEQYF	TGCAGTGCTAGGGACCGGGACAGGGGTTTATACGAGCAGTACTTC
many	TRBV11-3	NA	13	TRBJ2-5	CASSLRQGETQYF	TGTGCCAGCAGCTTAAGGCAGGGAGAGACCCAGTACTTC
many	TRBV6-2/TRBV6-3	TRBD2	15	TRBJ2-1	CATGRRLADYNEQFF	TGTGCCACCGGGAGACGGCTAGCGGACTACAATGAGCAGTTCTTC
NA	TRBV25-1	NA	15	TRBJ2-7	CASSIGVQAQYEQYF	TGTGCCAGCAGTATCGGAGTACAGGCTCAGTACGAGCAGTACTTC
NA	TRBV20-1	TRBD1	14	TRBJ2-5	CSASSTGVQETQYF	TGTAGTGCCAGCTCCACAGGGGTCCAAGAGACCCAGTACTTC
many	TRBV2	NA	14	TRBJ2-2	CASSENSYTGELFF	TGTGCCAGCAGTGAAAACAGTTACACCGGGGAGCTGTTTTTT
many	TRBV12-3/TRBV12-4	NA	13	TRBJ1-1	CASISFSGTEAFF	TGTGCCAGCATTAGTTTCTCAGGGACTGAAGCTTTCTTT
many	TRBV27	NA	13	TRBJ1-1	CASSLVWNTEAFF	TGTGCCAGCAGTTTAGTGTGGAACACTGAAGCTTTCTTT
NA	TRBV5-1	NA	16	TRBJ2-2	CASSLRGGPNTGELFF	TGCGCCAGCAGCTTAAGGGGGGGACCGAACACCGGGGAGCTGTTTTTT
many	TRBV3-1	NA	17	TRBJ2-3	CASSQARRTLGPDTQYF	TGTGCCAGCAGTCAAGCCCGAAGAACTCTGGGGCCAGATACGCAGTATTTT
many	TRBV3-1	NA	12	TRBJ2-3	CASSYTTDTQYF	TGTGCCAGCAGTTATACCACAGATACGCAGTATTTT
NA	TRBV6-1	NA	18	TRBJ2-6	CASSNPGAWRSGANVLTF	TGTGCCAGCAGTAATCCCGGGGCCTGGAGGTCTGGGGCCAACGTCCTGACTTTC
many	TRBV28	NA	16	TRBJ1-6	CASSSTSSSYNSPLHF	TGTGCCAGCAGTTCCACGTCGAGCTCCTATAATTCACCCCTCCACTTT
few	TRBV19	NA	13	TRBJ2-2	CASSRGSTGELFF	TGTGCCAGTAGTAGAGGGAGCACCGGGGAGCTGTTTTTT
many	TRBV7-8	NA	15	TRBJ2-3	CASSLAGPGTDTQYF	TGTGCCAGCAGCTTAGCGGGTCCTGGCACAGATACGCAGTATTTT